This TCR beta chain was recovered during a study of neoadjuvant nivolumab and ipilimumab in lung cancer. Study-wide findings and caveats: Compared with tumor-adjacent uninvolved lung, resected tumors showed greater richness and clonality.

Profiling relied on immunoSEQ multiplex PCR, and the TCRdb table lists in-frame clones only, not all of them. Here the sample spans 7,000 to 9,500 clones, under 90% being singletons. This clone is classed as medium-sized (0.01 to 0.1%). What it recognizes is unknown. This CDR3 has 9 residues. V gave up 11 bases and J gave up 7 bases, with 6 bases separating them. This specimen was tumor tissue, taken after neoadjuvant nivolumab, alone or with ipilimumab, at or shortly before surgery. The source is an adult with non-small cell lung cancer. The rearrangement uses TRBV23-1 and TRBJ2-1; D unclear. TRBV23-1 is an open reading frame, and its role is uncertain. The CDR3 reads CAYSNEQFF. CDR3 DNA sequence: TGCGCCTACTCAAATGAGCAGTTCTTC.